A single sample gave rise to the 28 T cell receptor beta chains below, sequenced in a study of blood T cell repertoires in COVID-19. The assay was immunoSEQ multiplex PCR, and TCRdb's table has in-frame clones only and misses some. Here the sample spans approximately 210,000 clones, 75% to 85% being singletons. The specimen sequenced was PBMCs or T cells enriched from blood (not recorded which). These receptors all stem from a young man with acute COVID-19.

This clone has ten or more counts. The chain uses TRBV2 and TRBJ2-3; TRBD1 matches 7 bases. Trimming removed 4 bases from V and 5 bases from J; junction bases left unmatched: 9. CDR3 length equals 15 residues. Germline CDR1 SNHLY, CDR2 FYNNEI. The CDR3 DNA is TGTGCCAGCAGTGTGGGGCAGGGGGTAGGAGATACGCAGTATTTT. Translated, it gives CASSVGQGVGDTQYF.

The chain employs TRBV9 and TRBJ1-1; TRBD1 matches at 8 bases. Per the germline V gene, CDR1 is SGDLS and CDR2 is YYNGEE. The junction had 6 bases not matched to a gene; V was cut back by 3 bases and J by 5 bases. This CDR3 comprises 14 residues. The CDR3, as DNA: TGTGCCAGCAGCGGAGGATACAGGGGGACTGAAGCTTTCTTT. Its protein product is CASSGGYRGTEAFF.

As regards this clone: The sample carries other DNA sequences with the same CDR3. The genes are TRBV27 and TRBJ1-2, with 12 nucleotides matching TRBD1. CDR3 size: 14 residues. The junction had 2 bases not matched to a gene; V was cut back by 5 bases and J by 4 bases. Per germline, CDR1 MNHEY and CDR2 SMNVEV (reference sequence). The CDR3 DNA follows: TGTGCCAGCAGTCCGGGACAGGGGGCCTATGGCTACACCTTC. This sequence encodes CASSPGQGAYGYTF.

The J gene is TRBJ1-3, the V gene TRBV19, with D unclear. V was shortened by 4 bases and J by 0 bases, with 10 bases between the two germline ends. Per germline, CDR1 LNHDA and CDR2 SQIVND (reference sequence). CDR3 length: 15 amino acids. Here the CDR3 DNA reads TGTGCCAGTAGTACGACACCGAGCTCTGGAAACACCATATATTTT. Amino acid sequence: CASSTTPSSGNTIYF.

The V gene is TRBV5-1, the J gene TRBJ1-6; 8 nucleotides align to TRBD1. This CDR3 is built from 16 residues. With 4 bases clipped from V and 6 bases from J, the junction kept 9 bases outside the gene matches. Looked up from germline, CDR1 is SGHRS and CDR2 is YFSETQ. CDR3 amino acids: CASSLTGQGGNSPLHF. The DNA of the CDR3 is TGCGCCAGCAGCCTTACCGGACAGGGTGGTAATTCACCCCTCCACTTT.

The rearrangement uses TRBV11-1 and TRBJ1-1; 11 bases match TRBD1. CDR1 is SGHAT and CDR2 is FQDESV in the germline V gene (reference sequence). J gave up 4 bases and V 3 bases, and 7 bases lay outside the gene matches. The CDR3 is 16 amino acids. CDR3 sequence (DNA): TGTGCCAGCAGCTTCGACGGGGGGACAGGGGGCACTGAAGCTTTCTTT. It yields the protein CASSFDGGTGGTEAFF.

CDR3 coding DNA: TGCGCCAGCAGAAGGGAGCTCAACACTGAAGCTTTCTTT. Translated, it gives CASRRELNTEAFF. V and J are TRBV5-1 and TRBJ1-1; no clear D gene. The V end was cut by 5 bases, the J end by 2 bases, with 10 bases between. The CDR3 length is 13 residues. Germline V gene lookup returns CDR1 SGHRS and CDR2 YFSETQ. The full variable domain, with the rest looked up from reference TRBV5-1 and TRBJ1-1, is KAGVTQTPRYLIKTRGQQVTLSCSPISGHRSVSWYQQTPGQGLQFLFEYFSETQRNKGNFPGRFSGRQFSNSRSEMNVSTLELGDSALYLCASRRELNTEAFFGQGTRLTVV.

V is TRBV2 and J is TRBJ1-2; the match to TRBD1 covers 12 bases. Germline V lookup: CDR1 SNHLY, CDR2 FYNNEI. The CDR3 contains 16 residues. After removal of 1 base from V and 3 bases from J, the junction contained 3 bases not matched to a gene. In DNA form, the CDR3 reads TGTGCCAGCAGTGAAGGGGGACAGGGGGCCCACTATGGCTACACCTTC. Encoded protein: CASSEGGQGAHYGYTF.

This sequence joins TRBV27 and TRBJ1-5; 7 bases match TRBD1. The germline CDR1 and CDR2 sequences are MNHEY and SMNVEV (reference sequence). Germline trimming cut 5 bases from V and 1 base from J; bases unmatched to any gene: 5. This CDR3 is 15 amino acids long. The CDR3 loop is CASSIRGSSNQPQHF. The CDR3 region has the DNA TGTGCCAGCAGTATCAGGGGGTCGAGCAATCAGCCCCAGCATTTT.

The chain is built from TRBV5-1 and TRBJ1-5; D gene uncertain. The CDR3 contains 14 residues. Germline V gives CDR1 SGHRS, CDR2 YFSETQ. The V end was cut by 0 bases, the J end by 4 bases, with 8 bases between. The CDR3 DNA follows: TGCGCCAGCAGCTTGGAGTCCGGGAATCAGCCCCAGCATTTT. Translation gives CASSLESGNQPQHF.

The V and J genes are TRBV5-1 and TRBJ1-3, with TRBD1 matching 8 bases. The CDR3 has 19 amino acids. Unmatched junction bases numbered 16, after V lost 5 bases and J lost 0 bases. Germline CDR1 and CDR2: SGHRS and YFSETQ. The CDR3 sequence: CASSLTHRQGTSSGNTIYF. The CDR3 region has the DNA TGCGCCAGCAGTTTAACACACCGACAGGGGACAAGCTCTGGAAACACCATATATTTT.

In regard to this clone: The junction shows a germline mismatch at one end, possibly a read error. The genes are TRBV6-1 and TRBJ1-4; TRBD1 matches 10 bases. The germline CDR1 and CDR2 sequences are MNHNS and SASEGT. The CDR3 consists of 15 residues. CDR3 sequence (DNA): TGTGCCAGCAGGGAAGGGACAGGGGAATTCGAAAAACTGTTTTTT. The encoded protein is CASREGTGEFEKLFF.

The rearrangement uses TRBV5-4 and TRBJ2-7; D is perhaps TRBD2 (5 bases). Trimming shortened V by 4 bases and J by 3 bases, and 17 bases separated the two germline ends. CDR3 size: 15 residues. Germline CDR1 is SGHNT and CDR2 is YYREEE (reference sequence). The CDR3 DNA reads TGTGCCAGCAGCCTCGGTGTGGGCGGACTCTACGAGCAGTACTTC. This encodes CASSLGVGGLYEQYF.

This clone was observed a handful of times. The V and J genes are TRBV21-1 and TRBJ1-5. TRBV21-1 is an annotated pseudogene. There are 17 residues in the CDR3. The chain's CDR3 is CASSKEPLFYSNQPQHF. In DNA, the CDR3 is TGTGCCAGCAGCAAAGAGCCCTTGTTTTATAGCAATCAGCCCCAGCATTTT.

The chain has TRBV6-5 and TRBJ1-5; possible D gene TRBD1, 5 bases. Per germline, CDR1 MNHEY and CDR2 SVGAGI. The CDR3 contains 15 residues. Trimming pared 7 bases from V and 3 bases from J, leaving 16 bases between. CDR3 loop: CASTPRRGPNQPQHF. CDR3 DNA sequence: TGTGCCAGCACCCCTCGGAGGGGTCCCAATCAGCCCCAGCATTTT.

The chain combines TRBV5-1 with TRBJ2-2; maybe TRBD2 (6 bases). V gave up 9 bases and J gave up 3 bases, with 18 bases separating them. Germline CDR1 is SGHRS and CDR2 is YFSETQ. CDR3 length equals 15 residues. CDR3 sequence: CATSRDGPDTGELFF. CDR3 DNA sequence: TGCGCCACGTCGCGGGACGGACCGGACACCGGGGAGCTGTTTTTT.

The genes are TRBV2 and TRBJ1-6; D is undetermined. V dropped 4 bases and J dropped 9 bases, with 10 bases sitting between them. The CDR3 consists of 13 residues. Germline V lookup: CDR1 SNHLY, CDR2 FYNNEI. CDR3 in amino acids: CASSGAGRSPLHF. As DNA, the CDR3 is TGTGCCAGCAGTGGGGCGGGCCGTTCACCCCTCCACTTT.

CDR3 protein: CASSWNQGIQYF. CDR3 bases: TGTGCCAGCAGCTGGAATCAGGGAATCCAGTACTTC. The genes are TRBV5-5 and TRBJ2-7; possible D gene TRBD1, 5 bases. The CDR3 spans 12 residues. CDR1 is SGHKS, CDR2 YYEKEE, per germline (reference sequence). The V end lost 3 bases, the J end lost 10 bases, and 14 bases lay between the germline ends.

This CDR3 reads CASSQGRGTGVYEQYF. The DNA of the CDR3 is TGCGCCAGCAGCCAAGGCCGCGGGACAGGAGTCTACGAGCAGTACTTC. V gene TRBV5-1 combines with J gene TRBJ2-7, with TRBD1 matching 8 bases. Germline assignment: CDR1 SGHRS and CDR2 YFSETQ. This CDR3 contains 16 residues. J gave up 3 bases and V 4 bases, and 12 bases lay outside the gene matches.

This chain connects TRBV6-1 to TRBJ1-2; D remains unclear. Germline V gene data show CDR1 as MNHNS and CDR2 as SASEGT. Trimming took off 1 base at V and 6 bases at J, with 9 bases between the two ends. The CDR3 contains 13 residues. CDR3 protein: CASSEGLNDGYTF. In DNA, the CDR3 is TGTGCCAGCAGTGAAGGGCTCAACGATGGCTACACCTTC.

The chain employs TRBV5-1 and TRBJ1-5; perhaps TRBD1 as D (5 bases). The CDR3 has 16 amino acids. V was pared by 0 bases and J by 6 bases, with 16 bases between. Germline V gives CDR1 SGHRS, CDR2 YFSETQ. The CDR3 DNA follows: TGCGCCAGCAGCTTGGGGGAATATGCTAGGGGTCAGCCCCAGCATTTT. Protein: CASSLGEYARGQPQHF. The whole variable domain, filled in from reference TRBV5-1 and TRBJ1-5, reads KAGVTQTPRYLIKTRGQQVTLSCSPISGHRSVSWYQQTPGQGLQFLFEYFSETQRNKGNFPGRFSGRQFSNSRSEMNVSTLELGDSALYLCASSLGEYARGQPQHFGDGTRLSIL.

This rearrangement joins TRBV19 to TRBJ1-2; TRBD1 matches at 7 bases. The V gene's germline CDR1 is LNHDA and CDR2 SQIVND (reference sequence). The J segment lost 8 bases and the V segment lost 5 bases, leaving 8 bases of the junction unmatched. This CDR3 has 13 amino acids. The CDR3 DNA reads as TGTGCCAGTAGTCCAAGACAGGGAGGAGGCTACACCTTC. Its protein product is CASSPRQGGGYTF.

The CDR3 here is CASSKGVDTGELFF. The DNA of the CDR3 is TGTGCCAGCAGTAAAGGGGTCGACACCGGGGAGCTGTTTTTT. The gene calls are TRBV25-1 and TRBJ2-2; D possibly corresponds to TRBD1 (5 bases). Trimming took off 5 bases at V and 3 bases at J, with 10 bases between the two ends. This CDR3 is 14 amino acids long. Germline loops: CDR1 MGHDK, CDR2 SYGVNS.

This sequence joins TRBV11-2 and TRBJ1-1; weak D call: TRBD1 (5 bases). Germline lookup yields CDR1 SGHAT and CDR2 FQNNGV. The CDR3 sequence is 16 residues long. Trimming took off 1 base at V and 0 bases at J, with 12 bases between the two ends. The CDR3 reads CASSLGGWGVNTEAFF. DNA for the CDR3: TGTGCCAGCAGCTTAGGTGGCTGGGGGGTGAACACTGAAGCTTTCTTT.

The rearrangement uses TRBV5-6 and TRBJ1-6, with D possibly being TRBD1 (6 bases). The length of the CDR3 is 14 residues. V gave up 4 bases and J gave up 14 bases, with 19 bases separating them. CDR1 is SGHDT, CDR2 YYEEEE, per germline. DNA for the CDR3: TGTGCCAGCAGCACCGGGACAATCTTTCGGACCCTCCACTTT. Translating it yields CASSTGTIFRTLHF. The full variable domain, its missing parts supplied by reference TRBV5-6 and TRBJ1-6, is DAGVTQSPTHLIKTRGQQVTLRCSPKSGHDTVSWYQQALGQGPQFIFQYYEEEERQRGNFPDRFSGHQFPNYSSELNVNALLLGDSALYLCASSTGTIFRTLHFGNGTRLTVT.

The chain couples TRBV7-6 to TRBJ1-3; D is perhaps TRBD1 (6 bases). The CDR3 consists of 16 residues. The germline V gene has CDR1 SGHVS and CDR2 FNYEAQ. With 5 bases removed from V and 0 bases from J, the gap between germline ends came to 14 bases. The chain's CDR3 is CASSHWDTNSGNTIYF. The CDR3 DNA follows: TGTGCCAGCAGCCACTGGGACACCAACTCTGGAAACACCATATATTTT.

This chain connects TRBV5-1 to TRBJ1-2; TRBD1 agrees at 7 bases. CDR3 size: 12 residues. Per germline, CDR1 SGHRS and CDR2 YFSETQ. V shed 0 bases, J shed 7 bases, and the junction held 0 bases outside the gene matches. CDR3 DNA sequence: TGCGCCAGCAGCTTGGACAGGGGTGGCTACACCTTC. It encodes CASSLDRGGYTF.

This clone appeared a single time. The chain links TRBV20-1 to TRBJ2-1, with a possible D match to TRBD2 (6 bases). The CDR3 is 15 residues long. CDR1 and CDR2 (germline): DFQATT, SNEGSKA (reference sequence). V lost 3 bases and J lost 8, with 20 bases in between. CDR3 protein: CSASDFRDSDDEQFF. CDR3 DNA sequence: TGCAGTGCTAGTGACTTCCGGGACTCCGACGATGAGCAGTTCTTC.